Below, 15 T cell receptor beta chains from the same sample are listed, as sequenced in a study of T cell responses to AZD1222 COVID-19 vaccine. The table came from immunoSEQ multiplex PCR; TCRdb's copy has only in-frame clones and leaves some out. The sample consists of about 160,000 clones, approximately 89% of them appearing once. Sequenced here: peripheral blood, sampled on day 0 of AZD1222 vaccination. The receptors here all came from an adult in good health.

This sequence joins TRBV27 and TRBJ1-4; D is undetermined. V lost 2 bases to trimming and J lost 0 bases, with 7 bases between them. This CDR3 contains 15 residues. Per the germline V gene, CDR1 is MNHEY and CDR2 is SMNVEV (reference sequence). The CDR3 bases are TGTGCCAGCAGTTTAAGGGCCGCAACTAATGAAAAACTGTTTTTT. Its translation: CASSLRAATNEKLFF.

The rearrangement links TRBV19 to TRBJ1-5; D call uncertain. Germline CDR1 and CDR2: LNHDA and SQIVND (reference sequence). The CDR3 loop spans 13 amino acids. V dropped 3 bases and J dropped 5 bases, with 8 bases sitting between them. The CDR3 DNA reads TGTGCCAGTAGTATTCCCAGATATCAGCCCCAGCATTTT. Translation gives CASSIPRYQPQHF. Together with reference TRBV19 and TRBJ1-5, the CDR3 gives the full variable domain: DGGITQSPKYLFRKEGQNVTLSCEQNLNHDAMYWYRQDPGQGLRLIYYSQIVNDFQKGDIAEGYSVSREKKESFPLTVTSAQKNPTAFYLCASSIPRYQPQHFGDGTRLSIL.

This rearrangement joins TRBV5-1 to TRBJ2-6; 9 bases line up with TRBD2. The CDR3 totals 19 residues. With V trimmed by 4 bases and J by 0 bases, 11 bases remained unmatched. Germline CDR1 SGHRS, CDR2 YFSETQ. Here the CDR3 reads CASSRSGRTASSGANVLTF. The CDR3 nucleotides are TGCGCCAGCAGCCGAAGCGGGAGGACAGCTAGCTCTGGGGCCAACGTCCTGACTTTC.

The rearrangement joins TRBV19 to TRBJ1-2; D unresolved. This CDR3 region has 12 residues. V lost 3 bases to trimming and J lost 8 bases, with 10 bases between them. Germline CDR1 and CDR2: LNHDA and SQIVND (reference sequence). CDR3 nucleotide sequence: TGTGCCAGTAGTATCGAAACAAGAGGCTACACCTTC. This translates into CASSIETRGYTF.

The chain is built from TRBV7-9 and TRBJ2-6, with a tentative D call TRBD2 (5 bases). The CDR3 extends over 19 amino acids. The germline V gene encodes CDR1 SEHNR and CDR2 FQNEAQ (reference sequence). V was trimmed by 9 bases and J by 0 bases, leaving 24 bases between them. The CDR3 reads CASKLQTNPRGSGANVLTF. The CDR3, as DNA: TGTGCCAGTAAACTCCAGACTAATCCTCGGGGCTCTGGGGCCAACGTCCTGACTTTC.

This clone was observed once. V usage is TRBV7-9 and J usage is TRBJ2-5; D is uncertain. Germline CDR1 and CDR2: SEHNR and FQNEAQ (reference sequence). CDR3 length: 13 residues. V lost 5 bases, J lost 5 bases, and 12 bases lay in between. The CDR3 is CASSPPLRETQYF. CDR3 nucleotide sequence: TGTGCCAGCAGCCCCCCCTTAAGGGAGACCCAGTACTTC.

This chain joins TRBV5-1 and TRBJ1-1; 9 bases match TRBD1. The ends lost 0 bases at V and 4 bases at J; junction bases unmatched: 7. The CDR3 runs 16 residues. Per the germline V gene, CDR1 is SGHRS and CDR2 is YFSETQ. The CDR3: CASSLARTGGATEAFF. In nucleotides, the CDR3 is TGCGCCAGCAGCTTGGCCAGAACAGGGGGCGCCACTGAAGCTTTCTTT.

This clone was seen once. The V call is TRBV5-5, the J call TRBJ2-1, with a weak D call TRBD1 (5 bases). CDR3 length: 15 amino acids. Trimming removed 0 bases from V and 4 bases from J, with 11 bases in between. CDR1 is SGHKS and CDR2 is YYEKEE in the germline V gene (reference sequence). The CDR3 loop reads CASSLVVTAYNEQFF. The CDR3, as DNA: TGTGCCAGCAGCTTGGTAGTGACAGCTTACAATGAGCAGTTCTTC.

J is TRBJ2-7 and V is TRBV28, with D possibly being TRBD1 (5 bases). Germline lookup yields CDR1 MDHEN and CDR2 SYDVKM. The CDR3 has 14 residues. The germline V and J ends were trimmed by 2 bases and 2 bases, with 10 bases remaining between them. The CDR3 nucleotides read TGTGCCAGCAGTTTAACGACAGTGGCCTACGAGCAGTACTTC. It yields the protein CASSLTTVAYEQYF.

The CDR3 DNA is TGTGCCTGGAGACAAACGACAGGGACGGGAAACACTGAAGCTTTCTTT. Its translation is CAWRQTTGTGNTEAFF. The chain has TRBV30 and TRBJ1-1; 7 bases match TRBD1. Germline loops: CDR1 GTSNPN, CDR2 SVGIG (reference sequence). J lost 2 bases, V lost 3 bases, and 12 bases had no gene match. The CDR3 covers 16 residues.

The chain has TRBV2 and TRBJ2-1, with 11 bases that match TRBD2. J was trimmed by 0 bases and V by 6 bases; bases with no gene match: 4. Germline V gene lookup returns CDR1 SNHLY and CDR2 FYNNEI. CDR3 length equals 16 residues. CDR3 in DNA: TGTGCCAGCAGATTAGGACTAGCGGGCTCCTACAATGAGCAGTTCTTC. It encodes CASRLGLAGSYNEQFF. Full variable domain (missing parts from reference TRBV2 and TRBJ2-1): EPEVTQTPSHQVTQMGQEVILRCVPISNHLYFYWYRQILGQKVEFLVSFYNNEISEKSEIFDDQFSVERPDGSNFTLKIRSTKLEDSAMYFCASRLGLAGSYNEQFFGPGTRLTVL.

This chain joins TRBV5-1 and TRBJ2-5; a weak D match, TRBD1 (6 bases). CDR3 length equals 17 residues. Trimming took 4 bases from V and 1 from J, leaving 20 bases between them. CDR1 is SGHRS, CDR2 YFSETQ, per germline. Written as DNA, the CDR3 is TGCGCCAGCAGCCAGGGGAAGGGCGTGAATTCCCAAGAGACCCAGTACTTC. Protein: CASSQGKGVNSQETQYF. The whole variable domain, remainder taken from reference TRBV5-1 and TRBJ2-5, is KAGVTQTPRYLIKTRGQQVTLSCSPISGHRSVSWYQQTPGQGLQFLFEYFSETQRNKGNFPGRFSGRQFSNSRSEMNVSTLELGDSALYLCASSQGKGVNSQETQYFGPGTRLLVL.

The chain employs TRBV12-3 or TRBV12-4 and TRBJ1-1; D gene unclear. V was clipped by 3 bases and J by 7 bases, with 12 bases between them. The CDR3 length is 13 residues. CDR3 coding DNA: TGTGCCAGCAGTTTTTATATGCCCGGTGAAGCTTTCTTT. Its protein product is CASSFYMPGEAFF.

This chain links TRBV5-6 with TRBJ1-1; D is unresolved. Germline loops: CDR1 SGHDT, CDR2 YYEEEE. This CDR3 contains 16 residues. V gave up 3 bases and J gave up 10 bases, with 25 bases separating them. CDR3 loop: CASSSYFDRIENRAFF. The DNA of the CDR3 is TGTGCCAGCAGCTCATATTTTGACCGGATCGAGAACAGAGCTTTCTTT.

The V and J genes are TRBV27 and TRBJ2-1; 10 bases map to TRBD2. Germline V gene lookup returns CDR1 MNHEY and CDR2 SMNVEV (reference sequence). The CDR3 consists of 15 residues. Unmatched junction bases numbered 11, after V lost 6 bases and J lost 9 bases. CDR3 sequence reads: CASRLGTSAFREQFF. DNA for the CDR3: TGTGCCAGCAGACTGGGGACTAGCGCATTCCGTGAGCAGTTCTTC.